The 15 T cell receptor beta chains below come from one sample, sequenced in a study of shared clonotypes between healthy human individuals. TCRdb's copy holds only in-frame clones and misses some; the assay was immunoSEQ multiplex PCR. The sample lists a few hundred thousand clones; around 87% were seen once. Sequences were obtained from memory CD8+ T cells sorted from blood. The sample's subset: CD45RO+ cells pooled with CCR7-negative TemRA cells. Receptor source: a young man in good health.

The rearrangement links TRBV28 to TRBJ1-4; weak D call: TRBD1 (5 bases). The CDR3 extends over 16 amino acids. With 4 bases removed from V and 0 bases from J, the gap between germline ends came to 12 bases. Germline CDR1 MDHEN, CDR2 SYDVKM. CDR3 coding DNA: TGTGCCAGCAGTTCTTTGGGGGAGTCAACTAATGAAAAACTGTTTTTT. Protein: CASSSLGESTNEKLFF. The variable domain in full, completed from reference TRBV28 and TRBJ1-4, reads DVKVTQSSRYLVKRTGEKVFLECVQDMDHENMFWYRQDPGLGLRLIYFSYDVKMKEKGDIPEGYSVSREKKERFSLILESASTNQTSMYLCASSSLGESTNEKLFFGSGTQLSVL.

The chain recombines TRBV10-1 with TRBJ2-3; D is perhaps TRBD1 (5 bases). Trimming stripped 1 base from V and 6 bases from J, with 8 bases between. Germline loops: CDR1 WNHNN, CDR2 SYGVQD (reference sequence). CDR3 length: 13 amino acids. CDR3: CASSEFWGDTQYF. The CDR3 nucleotides are TGCGCCAGCAGTGAGTTCTGGGGCGATACGCAGTATTTT.

The chain joins TRBV10-3 to TRBJ1-4; TRBD1 matches 7 bases. V gave up 5 bases and J gave up 8 bases; unmatched junction bases: 14. The CDR3 contains 16 residues. The germline V gene has CDR1 ENHRY and CDR2 SYGVKD. CDR3 residues: CAISPLPDREGEKLFF. In DNA, the CDR3 is TGTGCCATCAGTCCCCTTCCCGACAGGGAAGGCGAAAAACTGTTTTTT.

CDR3 amino acids: CASSFVNGETQYF. Written as DNA, the CDR3 is TGTGCCAGCAGCTTCGTAAACGGGGAGACCCAGTACTTC. This chain joins TRBV7-9 and TRBJ2-5; unclear D gene. Trimming removed 3 bases at V and 5 bases at J, with 10 bases between. The V gene's germline CDR1 is SEHNR and CDR2 FQNEAQ (reference sequence). CDR3 length: 13 amino acids.

This clone was seen more than once but under ten times. This rearrangement joins TRBV5-6 to TRBJ1-2; D is possibly TRBD1 (6 bases). Per germline, CDR1 SGHDT and CDR2 YYEEEE. Between the trimmed V and J ends, which lost 4 bases and 8 bases, there was a span of 12 bases. This CDR3 spans 12 amino acids. In DNA form, the CDR3 reads TGTGCCAGCAGCGTGCAACAGGGAGGCTACACCTTC. Translating it yields CASSVQQGGYTF. The variable domain in full, completed from reference TRBV5-6 and TRBJ1-2, reads DAGVTQSPTHLIKTRGQQVTLRCSPKSGHDTVSWYQQALGQGPQFIFQYYEEEERQRGNFPDRFSGHQFPNYSSELNVNALLLGDSALYLCASSVQQGGYTFGSGTRLTVV.

The V gene is TRBV28, the J gene TRBJ1-4, with D uncertain. Trimming took 6 bases from V and 0 from J, leaving 11 bases between them. CDR3 size: 15 residues. Germline CDR1 MDHEN, CDR2 SYDVKM. The CDR3, as DNA: TGTGCCAGCAGCAAGGACCCAACAACTAATGAAAAACTGTTTTTT. The encoded protein is CASSKDPTTNEKLFF.

This clone was counted once. The rearrangement links TRBV6-5 to TRBJ2-7; TRBD1 matches 8 bases. CDR3 length: 15 amino acids. CDR1 and CDR2 from the germline V gene are MNHEY and SVGAGI. The junction had 5 bases not matched to a gene; V was cut back by 3 bases and J by 1 base. The CDR3 DNA is TGTGCCAGCAGTTATGGGACAGGTAATTCCTACGAGCAGTACTTC. This sequence encodes CASSYGTGNSYEQYF.

This CDR3 reads CASSLAGTTPHVQFF. CDR3 nucleotide sequence: TGTGCCAGCAGCTTGGCCGGGACTACCCCCCATGTGCAGTTCTTC. The chain employs TRBV7-3 and TRBJ2-1, with TRBD2 matching 7 bases. V shed 3 bases and J 12 bases; nucleotides not matched to a gene: 14. Germline CDR1 and CDR2: SGHTA and FQGTGA. The CDR3 totals 15 residues.

Worth noting for this clone: Within the sample, other DNA sequences also encode this same CDR3. The genes are TRBV19 and TRBJ2-7; D is possibly TRBD2 (5 bases). The CDR3 contains 13 residues. Trimming removed 6 bases from V and 2 bases from J, with 11 bases in between. Germline lookup yields CDR1 LNHDA and CDR2 SQIVND (reference sequence). In DNA form, the CDR3 reads TGTGCCAGTAGCACCGGACTTACCTACGAGCAGTACTTC. Translation gives CASSTGLTYEQYF.

This clone was observed a single time. The rearrangement joins TRBV4-1 to TRBJ1-3, with TRBD1 identical over 7 bases. The CDR3 has 18 residues. Germline CDR1 is MGHRA and CDR2 is YSYEKL. J lost 2 bases, V lost 5 bases, and 15 bases had no gene match. The CDR3 loop is CASSSRQGGPVTGNTIYF. The CDR3 region has the DNA TGCGCCAGCAGCAGCCGACAGGGAGGTCCCGTAACTGGAAACACCATATATTTT.

This chain joins TRBV29-1 and TRBJ2-1; TRBD2 is a possible D gene (5 bases). The CDR3 spans 13 residues. Trimming shortened V by 3 bases and J by 6 bases, and 12 bases separated the two germline ends. The germline CDR1 and CDR2 sequences are SQVTM and ANQGSEA. The CDR3 nucleotides read TGCAGCGTTGAGGTCATGGAGGTCAATGAGCAGTTCTTC. It encodes CSVEVMEVNEQFF.

The chain has TRBV5-1 and TRBJ2-7; D might be TRBD2 (7 bases). Deletions cut 0 bases from V and 5 bases from J, with 21 bases between. CDR3 length: 17 amino acids. Germline CDR1 reads SGHRS; CDR2 reads YFSETQ. The CDR3 DNA reads as TGCGCCAGCAGCTTGGCGGGGGGCGGGAGTAATCTCAACGAGCAGTACTTC. This gives the protein CASSLAGGGSNLNEQYF.

This chain joins TRBV10-3 and TRBJ2-1; 12 nucleotides align to TRBD2. Germline V gives CDR1 ENHRY, CDR2 SYGVKD. Trimming cost V 6 bases and J 1 base; bases outside gene matches: 10. CDR3 length: 18 residues. CDR3 residues: CAISPPTSGRTSYNEQFF. The CDR3 DNA reads TGTGCCATCAGCCCCCCGACTAGCGGGAGAACATCCTACAATGAGCAGTTCTTC.

J is TRBJ2-1 and V is TRBV7-9; 8 nucleotides line up with TRBD2. The germline V gene encodes CDR1 SEHNR and CDR2 FQNEAQ (reference sequence). J gave up 7 bases and V 2 bases, and 7 bases lay outside the gene matches. This CDR3 has 15 residues. Here the CDR3 DNA reads TGTGCCAGCAGCTTAAGGCGCGGGAGGAGAAATGAGCAGTTCTTC. It specifies CASSLRRGRRNEQFF.

The rearrangement uses TRBV27 and TRBJ1-2, with D tentatively TRBD1 (5 bases). Trimming took 5 bases from V and 6 from J, leaving 7 bases between them. The germline gives CDR1 MNHEY, CDR2 SMNVEV (reference sequence). CDR3 length: 11 amino acids. In nucleotides, the CDR3 is TGTGCCAGCAGTCAGGGACATGGCTACACCTTC. Amino acid sequence: CASSQGHGYTF.